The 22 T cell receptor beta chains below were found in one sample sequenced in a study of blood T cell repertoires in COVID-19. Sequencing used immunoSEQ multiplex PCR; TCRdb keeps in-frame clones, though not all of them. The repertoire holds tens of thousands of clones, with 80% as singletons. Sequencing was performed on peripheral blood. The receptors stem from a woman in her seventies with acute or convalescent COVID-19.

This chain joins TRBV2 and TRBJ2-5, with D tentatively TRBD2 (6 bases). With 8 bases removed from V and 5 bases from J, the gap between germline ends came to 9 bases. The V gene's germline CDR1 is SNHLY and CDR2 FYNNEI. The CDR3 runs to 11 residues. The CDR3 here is CASGGRETQYF. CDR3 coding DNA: TGTGCCAGCGGGGGGAGGGAGACCCAGTACTTC.

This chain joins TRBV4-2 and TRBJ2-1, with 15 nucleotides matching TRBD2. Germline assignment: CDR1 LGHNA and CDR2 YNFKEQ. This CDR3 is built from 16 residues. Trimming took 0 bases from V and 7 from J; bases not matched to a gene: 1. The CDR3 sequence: CASSQDGLAGGNEQFF. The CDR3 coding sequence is TGTGCCAGCAGCCAAGATGGACTAGCGGGGGGGAATGAGCAGTTCTTC.

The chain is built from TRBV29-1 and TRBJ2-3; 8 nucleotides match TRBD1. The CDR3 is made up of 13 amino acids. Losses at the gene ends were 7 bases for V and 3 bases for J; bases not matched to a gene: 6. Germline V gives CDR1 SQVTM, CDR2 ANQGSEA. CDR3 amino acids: CSAPGQGTDTQYF. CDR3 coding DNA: TGCAGCGCTCCCGGACAGGGAACAGATACGCAGTATTTT.

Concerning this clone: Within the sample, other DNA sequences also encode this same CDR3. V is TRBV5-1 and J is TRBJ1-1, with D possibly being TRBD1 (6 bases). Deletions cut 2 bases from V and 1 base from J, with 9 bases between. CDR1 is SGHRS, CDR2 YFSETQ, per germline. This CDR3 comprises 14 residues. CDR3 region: CASSFSGQNTEAFF. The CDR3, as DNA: TGCGCCAGCAGCTTCTCGGGACAGAACACTGAAGCTTTCTTT. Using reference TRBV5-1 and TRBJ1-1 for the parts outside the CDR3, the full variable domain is KAGVTQTPRYLIKTRGQQVTLSCSPISGHRSVSWYQQTPGQGLQFLFEYFSETQRNKGNFPGRFSGRQFSNSRSEMNVSTLELGDSALYLCASSFSGQNTEAFFGQGTRLTVV.

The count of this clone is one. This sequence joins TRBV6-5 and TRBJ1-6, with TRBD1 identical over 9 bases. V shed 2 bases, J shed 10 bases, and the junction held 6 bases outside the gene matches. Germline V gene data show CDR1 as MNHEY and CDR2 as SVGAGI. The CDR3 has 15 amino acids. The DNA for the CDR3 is TGTGCCAGCAGTTACAGCGGGACAGGGAGGTCACCCCTCCACTTT. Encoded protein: CASSYSGTGRSPLHF.

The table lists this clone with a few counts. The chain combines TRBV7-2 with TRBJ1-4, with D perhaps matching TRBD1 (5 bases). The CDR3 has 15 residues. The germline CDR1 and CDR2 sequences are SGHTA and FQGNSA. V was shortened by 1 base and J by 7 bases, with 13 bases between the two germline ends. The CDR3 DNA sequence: TGTGCCAGCAGCTTAGGGCAGGGAGGGAGTGAAAAACTGTTTTTT. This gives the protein CASSLGQGGSEKLFF. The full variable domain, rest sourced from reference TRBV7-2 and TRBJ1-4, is GAGVSQSPSNKVTEKGKDVELRCDPISGHTALYWYRQSLGQGLEFLIYFQGNSAPDKSGLPSDRFSAERTGGSVSTLTIQRTQQEDSAVYLCASSLGQGGSEKLFFGSGTQLSVL.

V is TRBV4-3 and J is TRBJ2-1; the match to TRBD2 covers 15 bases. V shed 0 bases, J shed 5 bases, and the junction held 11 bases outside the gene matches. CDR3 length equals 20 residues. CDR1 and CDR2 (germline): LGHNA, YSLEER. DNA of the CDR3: TGCGCCAGCAGCCAAGATCACGGGACTAGCGGGGGGAAATCCGACAATGAGCAGTTCTTC. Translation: CASSQDHGTSGGKSDNEQFF.

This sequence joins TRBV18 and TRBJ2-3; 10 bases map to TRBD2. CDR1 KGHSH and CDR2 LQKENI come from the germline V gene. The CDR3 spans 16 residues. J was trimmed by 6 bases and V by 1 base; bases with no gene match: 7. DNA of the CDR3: TGTGCCAGCTCACCACGGCTAGCGGGAGAGGGTGATACGCAGTATTTT. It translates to CASSPRLAGEGDTQYF.

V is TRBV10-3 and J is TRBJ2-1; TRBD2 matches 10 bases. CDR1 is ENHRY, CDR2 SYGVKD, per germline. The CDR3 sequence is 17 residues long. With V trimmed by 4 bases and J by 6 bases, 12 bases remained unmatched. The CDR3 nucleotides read TGTGCCATCAGTGGGCTAGCGGGAGCTCTGGCCGGCAATGAGCAGTTCTTC. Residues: CAISGLAGALAGNEQFF.

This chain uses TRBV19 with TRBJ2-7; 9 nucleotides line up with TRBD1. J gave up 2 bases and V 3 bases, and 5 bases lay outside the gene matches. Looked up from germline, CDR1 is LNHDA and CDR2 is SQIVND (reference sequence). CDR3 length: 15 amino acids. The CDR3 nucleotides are TGTGCCAGTAGTATGTCCGGGACAGGGACCTACGAGCAGTACTTC. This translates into CASSMSGTGTYEQYF.

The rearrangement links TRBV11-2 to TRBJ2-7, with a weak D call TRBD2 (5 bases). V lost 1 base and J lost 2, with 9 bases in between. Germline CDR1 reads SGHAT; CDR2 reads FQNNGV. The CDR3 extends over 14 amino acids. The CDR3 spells CASSLGTGAYEQYF. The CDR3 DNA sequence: TGTGCCAGCAGCTTAGGGACTGGGGCCTACGAGCAGTACTTC.

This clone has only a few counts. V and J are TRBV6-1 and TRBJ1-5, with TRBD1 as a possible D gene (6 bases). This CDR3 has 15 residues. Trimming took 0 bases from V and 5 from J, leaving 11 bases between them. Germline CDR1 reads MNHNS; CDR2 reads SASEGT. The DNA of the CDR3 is TGTGCCAGCAGTGAAGCGCCAACAGGGTATCAGCCCCAGCATTTT. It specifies CASSEAPTGYQPQHF.

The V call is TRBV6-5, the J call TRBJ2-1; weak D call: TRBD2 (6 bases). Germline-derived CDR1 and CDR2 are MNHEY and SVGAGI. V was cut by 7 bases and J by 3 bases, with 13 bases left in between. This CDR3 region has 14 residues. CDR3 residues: CASTQGGGYNEQFF. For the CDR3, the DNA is TGTGCCAGCACCCAGGGAGGAGGCTACAATGAGCAGTTCTTC.

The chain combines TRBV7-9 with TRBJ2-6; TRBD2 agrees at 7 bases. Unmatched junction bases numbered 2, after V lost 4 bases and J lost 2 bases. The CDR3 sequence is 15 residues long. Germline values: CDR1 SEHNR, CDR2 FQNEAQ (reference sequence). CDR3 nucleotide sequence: TGTGCCAGCAGCTCGGGGGGTCCTGGGGCCAACGTCCTGACTTTC. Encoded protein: CASSSGGPGANVLTF.

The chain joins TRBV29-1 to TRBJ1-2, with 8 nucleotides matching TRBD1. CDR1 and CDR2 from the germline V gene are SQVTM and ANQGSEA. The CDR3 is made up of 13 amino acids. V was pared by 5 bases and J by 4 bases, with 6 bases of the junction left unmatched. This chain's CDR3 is CSVSGTGPYGYTF. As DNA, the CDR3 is TGCAGCGTTAGCGGGACAGGCCCCTATGGCTACACCTTC.

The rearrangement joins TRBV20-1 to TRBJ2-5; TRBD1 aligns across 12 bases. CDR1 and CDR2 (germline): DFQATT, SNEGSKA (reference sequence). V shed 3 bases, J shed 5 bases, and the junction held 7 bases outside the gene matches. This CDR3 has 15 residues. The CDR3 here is CSASFGTGGLETQYF. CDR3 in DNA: TGCAGTGCTAGTTTCGGGACAGGGGGCTTGGAGACCCAGTACTTC.

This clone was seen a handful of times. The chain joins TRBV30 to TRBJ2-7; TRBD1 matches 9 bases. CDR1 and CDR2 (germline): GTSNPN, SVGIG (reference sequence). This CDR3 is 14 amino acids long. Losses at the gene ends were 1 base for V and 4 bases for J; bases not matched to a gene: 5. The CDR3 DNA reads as TGTGCCTGGAGTGATACAGGGGGCGCGTACGAGCAGTACTTC. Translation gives CAWSDTGGAYEQYF.

CDR3 sequence reads: CATRPQLNTEAFF. In DNA, the CDR3 is TGTGCCACCAGGCCACAGCTGAACACTGAAGCTTTCTTT. The rearrangement uses TRBV6-5 and TRBJ1-1; D uncertain. From germline, CDR1 is MNHEY and CDR2 SVGAGI. V was shortened by 10 bases and J by 0 bases, with 12 bases between the two germline ends. The CDR3 length is 13 residues.

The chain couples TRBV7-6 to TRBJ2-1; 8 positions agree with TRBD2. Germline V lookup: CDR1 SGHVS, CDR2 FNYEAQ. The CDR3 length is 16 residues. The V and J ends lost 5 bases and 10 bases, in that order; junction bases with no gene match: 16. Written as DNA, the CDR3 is TGTGCCAGCAGCATAGACGGGGGGGCCGCGTCATCCGAGCAGTTCTTC. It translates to CASSIDGGAASSEQFF.

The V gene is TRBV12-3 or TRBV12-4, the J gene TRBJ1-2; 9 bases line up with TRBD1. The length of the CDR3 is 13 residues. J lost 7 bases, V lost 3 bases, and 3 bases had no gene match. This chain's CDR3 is CASSFDRGGGYTF. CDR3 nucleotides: TGTGCCAGCAGTTTCGACAGGGGGGGTGGCTACACCTTC.

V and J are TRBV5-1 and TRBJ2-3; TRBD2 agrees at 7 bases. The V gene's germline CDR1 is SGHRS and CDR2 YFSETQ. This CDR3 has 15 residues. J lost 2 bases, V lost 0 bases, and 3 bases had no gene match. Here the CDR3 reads CASSLVAGVTDTQYF. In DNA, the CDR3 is TGCGCCAGCAGCTTGGTGGCGGGAGTCACAGATACGCAGTATTTT.

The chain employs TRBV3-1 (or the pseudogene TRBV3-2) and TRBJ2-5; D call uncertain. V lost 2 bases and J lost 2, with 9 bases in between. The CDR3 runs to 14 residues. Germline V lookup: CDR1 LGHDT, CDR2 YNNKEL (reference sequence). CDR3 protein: CASSQSIAQETQYF. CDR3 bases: TGTGCCAGCAGCCAAAGTATAGCACAAGAGACCCAGTACTTC.